This passage covers 7 T cell receptor beta chains from one sample sequenced in a study of CXCR3-negative and CXCR3-positive naive CD8 T cells (dated by TCRdb to between 2019 and 2020). Sequencing was performed on a NextSeq 550. The Human TCR Profiling Kit (MiLaboratory) was used to prepare UMI-labeled 5' RACE TRB cDNA libraries. TCRdb reprocessed the reads and provides one entry for every CDR3 protein sequence; no DNA is given. The sample table includes about 66,000 distinct CDR3 sequences. The top ten clones comprise around 4% of the sample. The sequenced sample consisted of naive CXCR3- CD8+ T cells from blood. The cell subset or site tag for this specimen amounts to: CD45RO-CCR7+CD27+CD95- naive CD8+ T cells lacking CXCR3 (TNR3-). These receptors all stem from a human donor in good health. Some clones in this sample may be carry-over from other donors' samples.

V is TRBV4-1 and J is TRBJ2-1; TCRdb reports TRBD2, a call that lacks DNA to check it against. The CDR3 contains 16 residues. The germline gives CDR1 MGHRA, CDR2 YSYEKL. CDR3 in amino acids: CASSQALAGFYNEQFF.

The rearrangement uses TRBV7-2 and TRBJ1-5; TCRdb's D gene call, TRBD1, goes unchecked for lack of DNA. Germline-derived CDR1 and CDR2 are SGHTA and FQGNSA. This CDR3 region has 17 residues. The CDR3: CASSSLTGTAGNQPQHF.

The V call is TRBV4-3, the J call TRBJ1-2; the D call of TRBD1 rests on TCRdb alone, since no DNA is present to check it. Germline CDR1 is LGHNA and CDR2 is YSLEER. CDR3 length: 16 residues. The CDR3 is CASSQESRQGAYGYTF.

The V call is TRBV7-9, the J call TRBJ2-1; TCRdb's D call of TRBD1 is untestable without DNA. The germline CDR1 and CDR2 sequences are SEHNR and FQNEAQ (reference sequence). CDR3 length: 15 amino acids. The CDR3 sequence: CASSLAIQGGNEQFF.

The CDR3 region is CAIMDRGANTEAFF. The rearrangement uses TRBV10-3 and TRBJ1-1; lacking DNA, the TRBD1 call made by TCRdb goes unchecked. Germline-derived CDR1 and CDR2 are ENHRY and SYGVKD. This CDR3 is built from 14 residues.

The chain carries TRBV7-2 and TRBJ1-5. Germline assignment: CDR1 SGHTA and CDR2 FQGNSA. This CDR3 has 15 residues. CDR3 residues: CASSLNEGPTRPQHF.

V usage is TRBV28 and J usage is TRBJ2-7; TCRdb designates TRBD2, a call that cannot be tested without DNA. CDR3 length: 15 amino acids. The germline CDR1 and CDR2 sequences are MDHEN and SYDVKM. The CDR3 protein is CASSFAGTKIYEQYF.